This T cell receptor (beta chain) was identified during a study of blood T cell repertoires in COVID-19. CDR1 is SNHLY, CDR2 FYNNEI, per germline. This CDR3 is 13 amino acids long. Trimming cost V 8 bases and J 1 base, with 11 bases left between them. Produced via immunoSEQ multiplex PCR; TCRdb's table is partial and in-frame only. The sample gives roughly 200,000 clones, approximately 90% of which show up once; around 2.4% is in the top ten. The source is a woman under 40 who had recovered from COVID-19. The sequenced material came from PBMCs or T cells enriched from blood (not recorded which). V is TRBV2 and J is TRBJ2-5; D gene uncertain. CDR3 coding DNA: TGTGCCAGCGGTGGCAGCGTCCAAGAGACCCAGTACTTC. Amino acids: CASGGSVQETQYF. Full variable domain (missing parts from reference TRBV2 and TRBJ2-5): EPEVTQTPSHQVTQMGQEVILRCVPISNHLYFYWYRQILGQKVEFLVSFYNNEISEKSEIFDDQFSVERPDGSNFTLKIRSTKLEDSAMYFCASGGSVQETQYFGPGTRLLVL.